This TCR beta chain stems from a study of sequential checkpoint blockade in melanoma (dated by TCRdb to between 2019 and 2020). With respect to the entire study: Patients were randomized 1:1 to first-line nivolumab followed by ipilimumab (arm A) or ipilimumab followed by nivolumab (arm B). Maintenance nivolumab was given following each of the two trial sequences.

Read against the paper, the sample's treatment or condition label means: randomized to nivolumab then ipilimumab (arm A) or the reverse (arm B). None of the patients in the trial had previously been given DNA-damaging chemotherapy. A FACS Aria II flow cytometer was used to sort live CD3+CD8+ cells that were negative for CD19 and CD56 from thawed PBMCs. CheckMate 064, a randomized, open-label phase II trial of sequential checkpoint blockade, was the source of the samples, all of which came from patients with melanoma. Peripheral blood mononuclear cells were collected by leukapheresis, purified with Ficoll-Paque, and frozen in human serum with roughly 10% DMSO. Immediately after sorting, the purity of sorted blood CD3+CD8+ cells was verified to be >95%, after which DNA was extracted. The immunoSEQ Assay was used to immunosequence TCRbeta CDR3 regions from genomic DNA. Genomic DNA was amplified by bias-controlled multiplex PCR before high-throughput sequencing. For the original study's pipeline: To quantify the absolute abundance of each unique TCRbeta CDR3 region, the sequences were collapsed and filtered. Clonality was defined as 1 minus Pielou's evenness and was calculated using productive rearrangements only. Clones with significantly greater frequencies in on-treatment versus baseline samples were identified using a previously published method. Drawn from immuneACCESS, this table holds only the in-frame rearrangements with V and J called that TCRdb kept. Clones are partly lost; checked studies trace under half to an unresolved V gene and leave the rest unexplained. From that table come the V and J calls and clone size; the DNA was used to work out D and trimming. Recorded for this sample are about 3,600 clones; roughly three fifths of them occurred a single time. The ten largest clones add up to around three quarters of the sample.

General findings and caveats noted by the study authors: Validation of the response-prediction model combining TCR metrics and mutation burden is needed in larger, independent patient cohorts.

On this clone: Its cognate antigen has yet to be identified. No quality values exist for individual bases; no much larger clone is one base distant.

The receptor was isolated from a human donor with melanoma. Here the sequenced sample was CD8+ T cells sorted from blood (inferred from file names), taken from a patient given nivolumab and ipilimumab in sequence.

The bases are TGTGCCAGCAGCCAAGATCAACAGGGGGCTGGGGCCAACGTCCTGACTTTC. Translated, this is CASSQDQQGAGANVLTF. The chain is made from TRBV4-2 and TRBJ2-6; 8 central bases correspond to TRBD1. From its cysteine to its phenylalanine, the CDR3 spans 17 amino acids. Of the read, only the CDR3 DNA is kept; its 51 bases are in frame from base 1. From a lookup of the germline V gene, CDR1 and CDR2 are LGHNA and YNFKEQ. Here V drops 0 bases and J drops 2 bases, and the junction holds 3 bases not matched to any gene.